The sequence of this T cell receptor (beta chain) was determined in a study of identical twins. The CDR3 loop spans 12 amino acids. Trimming removed 8 bases at V and 7 bases at J, with 14 bases between. Germline lookup yields CDR1 MDHEN and CDR2 SYDVKM. TCRdb reprocessed the 5' RACE reads with MiXCR, giving one entry per CDR3 protein. There are about 690,000 distinct CDR3 sequences in the sample; roughly 6% occur only once, and around 2% lies in the top ten. This clonotype came up a few times. Sequencing used naive T cells sorted from blood. V and J are TRBV28 and TRBJ1-1; D is possibly TRBD1 (6 bases). This clonotype originated in a man between 18 and 35 years old in good health. CDR3 sequence reads: CASQEGGNEAFF. The CDR3 region has the DNA TGTGCCAGCCAAGAGGGGGGGAATGAAGCTTTCTTT.